One and the same sample provided the 21 T cell receptor beta chains below, sequenced in a study of identical twins. TCRdb redid the calling of the 5' RACE reads with MiXCR, one entry per CDR3 protein. In the table there are under 300,000 distinct CDR3 sequences, roughly 13% of which are singletons. This sample also belongs to another study, concerning yellow fever vaccine responses in identical twins.

Source material: memory (CD45RO+) T cells sorted from blood. All receptors derive from a woman aged 18-29 years in good health.

The rearrangement uses TRBV5-1 and TRBJ2-3, with a tentative D call TRBD2 (5 bases). CDR1 is SGHRS and CDR2 is YFSETQ in the germline V gene. This CDR3 spans 13 amino acids. V was clipped by 4 bases and J by 4 bases, with 10 bases between them. The CDR3 DNA reads as TGCGCCAGCAGCACCGGAGGAGCAGATACGCAGTATTTT. The encoded protein is CASSTGGADTQYF.

This clonotype has a count of ten or more. V is TRBV6-5 and J is TRBJ2-7, with 8 bases that match TRBD1. Germline CDR1 and CDR2: MNHEY and SVGAGI. With 4 bases clipped from V and 1 base from J, the junction kept 3 bases outside the gene matches. The CDR3 has 14 residues. In DNA form, the CDR3 reads TGTGCCAGCAGTTTTCAGGGGGCTTCCTACGAGCAGTACTTC. This codes for CASSFQGASYEQYF.

This clonotype has a count of ten or more. CDR3 DNA: TGTGCCACCAGCCGGGGGAACTATGGCTACACCTTC. Translating gives CATSRGNYGYTF. The chain employs TRBV24-1 and TRBJ1-2; tentative D call: TRBD1 (5 bases). Germline assignment: CDR1 KGHDR and CDR2 SFDVKD. The CDR3 length is 12 residues. The V gene lost 7 bases and the J gene lost 2 bases, with 7 bases spanning the gap.

The CDR3 bases are TGTGCCAGCAGCCAAGAAAGTAGCGGGAGGATCACAGATACGCAGTATTTT. This codes for CASSQESSGRITDTQYF. This chain connects TRBV4-2 to TRBJ2-3; 10 nucleotides agree with TRBD2. The CDR3 runs to 17 residues. The ends lost 0 bases at V and 2 bases at J; junction bases unmatched: 5. CDR1 LGHNA and CDR2 YNFKEQ come from the germline V gene.

In its sample, this clonotype was seen many times. The gene calls are TRBV6-2 or TRBV6-3 and TRBJ2-7; D is unresolved. Germline V gene lookup returns CDR1 MNHEY and CDR2 SVGEGT. V lost 4 bases, J lost 1 base, and 2 bases lay in between. The CDR3 extends over 11 amino acids. The CDR3 here is CASSWSYEQYF. In DNA, the CDR3 is TGTGCCAGCAGTTGGTCCTACGAGCAGTACTTC.

J is TRBJ1-6 and V is TRBV3-1; a possible D gene is TRBD1 (5 bases). CDR3 length: 20 residues. Trimming took 2 bases from V and 0 from J, leaving 20 bases between them. Germline CDR1 LGHDT, CDR2 YNNKEL (reference sequence). This chain's CDR3 is CASSQRSAGVTSSYNSPLHF. CDR3 bases: TGTGCCAGCAGCCAACGATCGGCGGGGGTTACGAGCTCCTATAATTCACCCCTCCACTTT.

V is TRBV3-1 and J is TRBJ2-2, with a weak D call TRBD1 (5 bases). CDR1 is LGHDT, CDR2 YNNKEL, per germline (reference sequence). Trimming cost V 2 bases and J 7 bases, with 11 bases left between them. This CDR3 has 14 amino acids. CDR3 sequence reads: CASSQKWGVGELFF. The CDR3 DNA follows: TGTGCCAGCAGCCAAAAGTGGGGCGTCGGGGAGCTGTTTTTT.

This clonotype was detected once. CDR3 in DNA: TGTGCCATGAGCCCCGGGATCTTTTGCTACACCTTC. It is translated as CAMSPGIFCYTF. The chain joins TRBV5-5 to TRBJ1-2, with unresolved D. The CDR3 consists of 12 residues. V was pared by 9 bases and J by 9 bases, with 18 bases between. The germline V gene has CDR1 SGHKS and CDR2 YYEKEE (reference sequence). Based on the CDR3 plus reference TRBV5-5 and TRBJ1-2, the full variable domain is DAGVTQSPTHLIKTRGQQVTLRCSPISGHKSVSWYQQVLGQGPQFIFQYYEKEERGRGNFPDRFSARQFPNYSSELNVNALLLGDSALYLCAMSPGIFCYTFGSGTRLTVV.

In this sample, this clonotype turned up a few times. The rearrangement links TRBV29-1 to TRBJ2-1; D is ambiguous. Per the germline V gene, CDR1 is SQVTM and CDR2 is ANQGSEA. This CDR3 has 10 amino acids. V gave up 5 bases and J gave up 10 bases, with 9 bases separating them. CDR3 bases: TGCAGCGTTCTTCTGGAAGAGCAGTTCTTC. Its protein is CSVLLEEQFF.

The gene calls are TRBV7-9 and TRBJ2-4; maybe TRBD2 (6 bases). CDR1 is SEHNR, CDR2 FQNEAQ, per germline (reference sequence). This CDR3 contains 16 residues. Trimming removed 1 base at V and 0 bases at J, with 10 bases between. CDR3 loop: CASSLERGLAKNIQYF. The CDR3 DNA reads as TGTGCCAGCAGCTTAGAAAGGGGACTAGCCAAAAACATTCAGTACTTC.

This clonotype was seen a handful of times. The rearrangement joins TRBV10-3 to TRBJ2-7; either TRBD1 or TRBD2 may fit D (5 bases each). Germline lookup yields CDR1 ENHRY and CDR2 SYGVKD. Trimming shortened V by 7 bases and J by 6 bases, and 13 bases separated the two germline ends. The CDR3 consists of 12 residues. The CDR3 reads CAINGAGREQYF. The CDR3 coding sequence is TGTGCCATCAATGGGGCGGGTCGCGAGCAGTACTTC.

This clonotype was observed a few times. The chain links TRBV28 to TRBJ2-2; D may be TRBD2 (6 bases). This CDR3 comprises 15 residues. The V gene lost 7 bases and the J gene lost 7 bases, with 19 bases spanning the gap. CDR1 is MDHEN and CDR2 is SYDVKM in the germline V gene. The chain's CDR3 is CASIPVGRGVGELFF. The CDR3 DNA sequence: TGTGCCAGCATCCCGGTGGGGCGGGGCGTCGGGGAGCTGTTTTTT.

The J gene is TRBJ2-1, the V gene TRBV6-5; 9 bases are shared with TRBD1. Germline V CDR1 and CDR2: MNHEY, SVGAGI. The CDR3 sequence is 15 residues long. J gave up 6 bases and V 2 bases, and 5 bases lay outside the gene matches. CDR3 protein: CASSYRTGVFNEQFF. In nucleotides, the CDR3 is TGTGCCAGCAGTTACCGGACAGGGGTATTCAATGAGCAGTTCTTC.

This clonotype was seen only a few times. The gene calls are TRBV6-5 and TRBJ2-7; D is possibly TRBD1 (5 bases). Germline CDR1 reads MNHEY; CDR2 reads SVGAGI. V was cut by 4 bases and J by 2 bases, with 12 bases left in between. The CDR3 spans 14 residues. In nucleotides, the CDR3 is TGTGCCAGCAGTTCCCATGACAGCACCTACGAGCAGTACTTC. Translated: CASSSHDSTYEQYF.

V is TRBV20-1 and J is TRBJ2-1, with 12 bases aligning to TRBD2. The germline gives CDR1 DFQATT, CDR2 SNEGSKA (reference sequence). The CDR3 is 15 residues long. The V segment lost 5 bases and the J segment 8 bases; nucleotides outside the gene matches: 10. The CDR3 protein is CSAPPGLAGLHEQFF. The CDR3 DNA reads as TGCAGTGCTCCTCCGGGACTAGCGGGTCTCCATGAGCAGTTCTTC.

The sample holds many counts of this clonotype. This chain joins TRBV12-3 or TRBV12-4 and TRBJ1-1; the D is unclear. The V gene lost 6 bases and the J gene lost 6 bases, with 20 bases spanning the gap. This CDR3 spans 15 amino acids. CDR3 coding DNA: TGTGCCAGCAGGGCTTCCTTGGCAGAGAAGTCTGAAGCTTTCTTT. Encoded protein: CASRASLAEKSEAFF.

The V call is TRBV11-2, the J call TRBJ2-3; D may be TRBD1 or TRBD2 (5 bases each). V lost 5 bases, J lost 1 base, and 16 bases lay in between. There are 16 residues in the CDR3. CDR1 is SGHAT and CDR2 is FQNNGV in the germline V gene. In nucleotides, the CDR3 is TGTGCCAGCAGCCCGCGAGTCGGGGACCGCACAGATACGCAGTATTTT. Protein product: CASSPRVGDRTDTQYF. Filled out from reference TRBV11-2 and TRBJ2-3, the complete variable domain reads EAGVAQSPRYKIIEKRQSVAFWCNPISGHATLYWYQQILGQGPKLLIQFQNNGVVDDSQLPKDRFSAERLKGVDSTLKIQPAKLEDSAVYLCASSPRVGDRTDTQYFGPGTRLTVL.

In this sample, this clonotype turned up a few times. The chain employs TRBV11-1 and TRBJ2-1; 15 bases agree with TRBD2. Trimming at V came to 0 bases and at J to 6 bases, leaving 18 bases not matched to a gene. The CDR3 runs to 22 residues. CDR1 and CDR2 (germline): SGHAT, FQDESV (reference sequence). CDR3 in DNA: TGTGCCAGCAGCTTAGCATCAGGTGGGACTAGCGGGGGGAGGGGTAGAGTCAATGAGCAGTTCTTC. Protein sequence: CASSLASGGTSGGRGRVNEQFF.

V and J are TRBV25-1 and TRBJ2-3; D not resolved. Germline assignment: CDR1 MGHDK and CDR2 SYGVNS. The CDR3 runs to 16 residues. The germline V and J ends were trimmed by 1 base and 5 bases, with 16 bases remaining between them. The CDR3 DNA reads as TGTGCCAGCAGTGAATTGAAAAAAGGGCGAGAAGATACGCAGTATTTT. Protein sequence: CASSELKKGREDTQYF.

This clonotype was counted between two and nine times. The V gene is TRBV9, the J gene TRBJ2-7; 8 bases are shared with TRBD2. The CDR3 is 16 residues long. Germline V gene sequence: CDR1 SGDLS, CDR2 YYNGEE. The J segment lost 4 bases and the V segment lost 0 bases, leaving 9 bases of the junction unmatched. CDR3 region: CASSVAVAGRLYEQYF. The DNA for the CDR3 is TGTGCCAGCAGCGTAGCAGTAGCGGGACGGCTATACGAGCAGTACTTC.

This clonotype came up a few times. CDR3 sequence reads: CASSLWASGRGEQYF. DNA for the CDR3: TGTGCCAGCAGTTTATGGGCGAGCGGGCGAGGCGAGCAGTACTTC. The chain employs TRBV27 and TRBJ2-7; TRBD2 is a possible D gene (6 bases). The CDR3 length is 15 residues. V dropped 1 base and J dropped 6 bases, with 16 bases sitting between them. Germline V CDR1 and CDR2: MNHEY, SMNVEV (reference sequence).